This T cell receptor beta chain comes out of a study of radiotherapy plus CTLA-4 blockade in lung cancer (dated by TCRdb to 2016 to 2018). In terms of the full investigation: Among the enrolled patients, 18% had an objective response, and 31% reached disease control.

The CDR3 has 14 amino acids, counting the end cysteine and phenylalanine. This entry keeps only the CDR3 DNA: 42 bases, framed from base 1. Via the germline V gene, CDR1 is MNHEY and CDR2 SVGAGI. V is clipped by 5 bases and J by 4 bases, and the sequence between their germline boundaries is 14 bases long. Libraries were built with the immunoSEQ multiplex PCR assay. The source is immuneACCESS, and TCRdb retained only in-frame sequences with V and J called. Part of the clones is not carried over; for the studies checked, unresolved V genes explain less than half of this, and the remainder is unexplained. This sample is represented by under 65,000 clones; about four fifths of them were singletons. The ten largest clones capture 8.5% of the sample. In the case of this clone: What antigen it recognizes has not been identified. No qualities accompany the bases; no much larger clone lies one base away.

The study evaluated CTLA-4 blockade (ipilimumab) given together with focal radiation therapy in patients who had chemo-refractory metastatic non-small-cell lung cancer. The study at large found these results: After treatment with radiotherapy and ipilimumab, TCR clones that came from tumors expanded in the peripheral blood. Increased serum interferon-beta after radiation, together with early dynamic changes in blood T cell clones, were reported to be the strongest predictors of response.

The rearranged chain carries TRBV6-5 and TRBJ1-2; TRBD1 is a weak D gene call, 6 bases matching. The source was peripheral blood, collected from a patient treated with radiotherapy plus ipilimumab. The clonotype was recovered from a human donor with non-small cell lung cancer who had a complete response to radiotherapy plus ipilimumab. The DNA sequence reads TGTGCCAGCAGTCGCAACCAGGGGAGCTATGGCTACACCTTC. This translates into CASSRNQGSYGYTF.